These 9 T cell receptor beta chains came from one sample sequenced in a study of T cell changes during pregnancy in multiple sclerosis. Clones were sequenced by immunoSEQ multiplex PCR, and TCRdb holds only the in-frame ones, with some missing. The table includes 70,000 to 80,000 clones, about 93% detected once. The sample consisted of peripheral blood, taken in the first trimester of pregnancy. The receptors stem from a female donor with multiple sclerosis, enrolled in a pregnancy study.

J is TRBJ1-2 and V is TRBV7-2; D is possibly TRBD1 (5 bases). Germline lookup yields CDR1 SGHTA and CDR2 FQGNSA. CDR3 size: 19 residues. The ends were cut back, 2 bases at V and 4 bases at J, with 26 bases in the middle. CDR3 region: CASSLRVTTGTSGGYGYTF. In nucleotides, the CDR3 is TGTGCCAGCAGCTTAAGAGTGACAACGGGGACGTCGGGGGGCTATGGCTACACCTTC.

The chain employs TRBV7-3 and TRBJ2-2, with 10 bases fitting TRBD1. The trim removed 5 bases at V and 3 bases at J, leaving 9 bases unmatched. The CDR3 has 17 amino acids. Germline lookup yields CDR1 SGHTA and CDR2 FQGTGA. CDR3: CASSRTRTGGYTGELFF. The CDR3, as DNA: TGTGCCAGCAGCCGTACACGGACAGGGGGTTACACCGGGGAGCTGTTTTTT. The whole variable domain, filled in from reference TRBV7-3 and TRBJ2-2, reads GAGVSQTPSNKVTEKGKYVELRCDPISGHTALYWYRQSLGQGPEFLIYFQGTGAADDSGLPNDRFFAVRPEGSVSTLKIQRTERGDSAVYLCASSRTRTGGYTGELFFGEGSRLTVL.

V and J are TRBV7-9 and TRBJ1-4; D is possibly TRBD1 (5 bases). Germline V gene lookup returns CDR1 SEHNR and CDR2 FQNEAQ (reference sequence). The ends were cut back, 5 bases at V and 5 bases at J, with 15 bases in the middle. The length of the CDR3 is 15 residues. The CDR3, as DNA: TGTGCCAGCAGCCCTCAACAGGTGAAGAATGAAAAACTGTTTTTT. The encoded protein is CASSPQQVKNEKLFF.

This chain connects TRBV7-8 to TRBJ2-1; 7 nucleotides match TRBD1. V gave up 4 bases and J gave up 6 bases; unmatched junction bases: 9. Germline loops: CDR1 SGHVS, CDR2 FQNEAQ. This CDR3 is 15 amino acids long. The chain's CDR3 is CASSSTGSIVNEQFF. The CDR3 region has the DNA TGTGCCAGCAGCTCGACAGGGTCAATAGTCAATGAGCAGTTCTTC.

The chain couples TRBV18 to TRBJ2-5, with a weak D call TRBD1 (5 bases). V lost 4 bases, J lost 2 bases, and 8 bases lay in between. The CDR3 sequence is 13 residues long. From germline, CDR1 is KGHSH and CDR2 LQKENI. In DNA form, the CDR3 reads TGTGCCAGCTCACTCCGACAGCAAGAGACCCAGTACTTC. It specifies CASSLRQQETQYF.

The chain links TRBV25-1 to TRBJ1-1; D remains unclear. The V end lost 0 bases, the J end lost 1 base, and 3 bases lay between the germline ends. Germline V CDR1 and CDR2: MGHDK, SYGVNS. This CDR3 has 13 residues. The DNA for the CDR3 is TGTGCCAGCAGTGAATACAGGAACACTGAAGCTTTCTTT. This translates into CASSEYRNTEAFF.

This sequence joins TRBV27 and TRBJ2-1; perhaps TRBD2 as D (6 bases). The germline V and J ends were trimmed by 5 bases and 4 bases, with 27 bases remaining between them. The CDR3 runs to 19 residues. CDR1 MNHEY and CDR2 SMNVEV come from the germline V gene (reference sequence). The CDR3 sequence is CASSPVGLRDPFLYNEQFF. The CDR3 DNA follows: TGTGCCAGCAGTCCAGTCGGATTGCGGGATCCATTCCTTTACAATGAGCAGTTCTTC.

This clone was recorded only once. V gene TRBV9 combines with J gene TRBJ2-7; 12 bases fit TRBD1. Germline V gene data show CDR1 as SGDLS and CDR2 as YYNGEE. CDR3 length equals 15 residues. V lost 5 bases and J lost 4; bases outside the gene matches: 7. The CDR3, as DNA: TGTGCCAGCAGTGCCGGGACAGGGGGCTTTTACGAGCAGTACTTC. Its protein is CASSAGTGGFYEQYF.

V gene TRBV4-3 combines with J gene TRBJ2-2; 9 nucleotides align to TRBD1. Germline assignment: CDR1 LGHNA and CDR2 YSLEER. The CDR3 runs to 17 residues. J lost 3 bases, V lost 2 bases, and 7 bases had no gene match. The CDR3 loop reads CASSQPHRGPDTGELFF. In nucleotides, the CDR3 is TGCGCCAGCAGCCAACCCCACAGGGGGCCGGACACCGGGGAGCTGTTTTTT.